Each of the 24 T cell receptor beta chains below was sequenced from the same sample in a study of T cell responses to AZD1222 COVID-19 vaccine (dated by TCRdb to about 2021). The library was built by means of the immunoSEQ multiplex PCR assay. As stored in TCRdb, this immuneACCESS dataset retains in-frame rearrangements with V and J assigned. A fraction of the clones does not appear; measured against another copy, unresolved V genes explain less than half of the discrepancy, and the remainder lacks a known reason. In all, the sample holds tens of thousands of clones, and approximately 83% of those were seen once. Of the sample, 10% is held by the ten largest clones. What the time point label conveys for this sample: about 28 days (+/-7) after the second vaccine dose. Specimen: peripheral blood, collected 28 days after the second AZD1222 dose. The receptors stem from an adult who received the AZD1222 COVID-19 vaccine.

V gene TRBV14 combines with J gene TRBJ2-5, with D unresolved. Trimming removed 4 bases at V and 3 bases at J, with 18 bases between. CDR1 and CDR2 from the germline V gene are SGHDN and FVKESK. The CDR3 has 16 residues. The CDR3 DNA sequence: TGTGCCAGCAGCCGTTTGGCTGATAGGGTGAAAGAGACCCAGTACTTC. It codes for CASSRLADRVKETQYF. The full variable domain, its missing parts supplied by reference TRBV14 and TRBJ2-5, is EAGVTQFPSHSVIEKGQTVTLRCDPISGHDNLYWYRRVMGKEIKFLLHFVKESKQDESGMPNNRFLAERTGGTYSTLKVQPAELEDSGVYFCASSRLADRVKETQYFGPGTRLLVL.

This chain joins TRBV5-1 and TRBJ2-5, with 12 bases aligning to TRBD2. CDR3 length equals 16 residues. Germline-derived CDR1 and CDR2 are SGHRS and YFSETQ. Unmatched junction bases numbered 8, after V lost 4 bases and J lost 4 bases. As DNA, the CDR3 is TGCGCCAGCAGCGGGACCCTAGCGGGGGGGCCAGAGACCCAGTACTTC. Amino acids: CASSGTLAGGPETQYF.

The chain combines TRBV27 with TRBJ1-1, with D perhaps matching TRBD1 (5 bases). This CDR3 has 12 residues. Between the trimmed V and J ends, which lost 6 bases and 7 bases, there was a span of 12 bases. Germline V lookup: CDR1 MNHEY, CDR2 SMNVEV (reference sequence). CDR3 in DNA: TGTGCCAGCAGCCTCGGGGGGGGTGAAGCTTTCTTT. It codes for CASSLGGGEAFF.

The rearrangement joins TRBV5-4 to TRBJ1-6; the D gene is possibly TRBD1 (5 bases). Germline V CDR1 and CDR2: SGHNT, YYREEE (reference sequence). This CDR3 region has 15 residues. Between the trimmed V and J ends, which lost 4 bases and 5 bases, there was a span of 13 bases. The chain's CDR3 is CASSPGGRDNSPLHF. The CDR3 nucleotides read TGTGCCAGCAGCCCTGGGGGACGGGATAATTCACCCCTCCACTTT.

V gene TRBV4-2 combines with J gene TRBJ1-3; D possibly corresponds to TRBD1 (6 bases). Trimming pared 2 bases from V and 0 bases from J, leaving 11 bases between. CDR1 LGHNA and CDR2 YNFKEQ come from the germline V gene. There are 16 residues in the CDR3. The CDR3 loop reads CASSQFTGNSGNTIYF. The CDR3 nucleotides are TGTGCCAGCAGCCAATTTACAGGGAACTCTGGAAACACCATATATTTT.

The chain links TRBV5-1 to TRBJ2-2; no reliable D call. This CDR3 has 12 residues. Germline loops: CDR1 SGHRS, CDR2 YFSETQ. Trimming took 6 bases from V and 3 from J, leaving 6 bases between them. This CDR3 is CASTFDTGELFF. The DNA for the CDR3 is TGCGCCAGCACCTTTGACACCGGGGAGCTGTTTTTT.

Remarks on this clone: Other DNA sequences from this sample encode an identical CDR3 as well. The chain has TRBV28 and TRBJ1-2, with 9 bases matching TRBD1. The CDR3 has 14 residues. The germline V gene encodes CDR1 MDHEN and CDR2 SYDVKM. After removal of 6 bases from V and 0 bases from J, the junction contained 2 bases not matched to a gene. This CDR3 is CASRRQGANYGYTF. CDR3 bases: TGTGCCAGCAGGAGACAGGGGGCTAACTATGGCTACACCTTC.

The V gene is TRBV9, the J gene TRBJ2-1, with 11 bases lining up with TRBD2. Trimming removed 0 bases from V and 4 bases from J; junction bases left unmatched: 3. Germline assignment: CDR1 SGDLS and CDR2 YYNGEE. This CDR3 region has 16 residues. This CDR3 reads CASSVVPSGGYNEQFF. In DNA form, the CDR3 reads TGTGCCAGCAGCGTAGTCCCTAGCGGGGGGTACAATGAGCAGTTCTTC. Filled out from reference TRBV9 and TRBJ2-1, the complete variable domain reads DSGVTQTPKHLITATGQRVTLRCSPRSGDLSVYWYQQSLDQGLQFLIQYYNGEERAKGNILERFSAQQFPDLHSELNLSSLELGDSALYFCASSVVPSGGYNEQFFGPGTRLTVL.

Note on this clone: One end of the junction does not line up with germline, which may come from a read error. The rearrangement uses TRBV28 and TRBJ1-2; D call uncertain. This CDR3 contains 13 residues. Germline values: CDR1 MDHEN, CDR2 SYDVKM. The CDR3 protein is CASSGEEPIVPKF. In DNA form, the CDR3 reads TGTGCCAGCAGTGGGGAGGAGCCGATCGTTCCAAAATTC.

The V call is TRBV19, the J call TRBJ2-3, with a tentative D call TRBD1 (5 bases). CDR1 is LNHDA, CDR2 SQIVND, per germline (reference sequence). This CDR3 region has 11 residues. Trimming took off 7 bases at V and 7 bases at J, with 9 bases between the two ends. CDR3 nucleotides: TGTGCCAGTATGAAGGGGTATACGCAGTATTTT. The encoded protein is CASMKGYTQYF.

The genes are TRBV12-3 or TRBV12-4 and TRBJ2-5; D remains ambiguous. The CDR3 loop spans 11 amino acids. V was cut by 2 bases and J by 5 bases, with 3 bases left in between. The CDR3 DNA reads as TGTGCCAGCAGTTTACGCGAGACCCAGTACTTC. It yields the protein CASSLRETQYF.

The chain uses TRBV6-5 and TRBJ1-2; D not resolved. Germline CDR1 is MNHEY and CDR2 is SVGAGI. V gave up 7 bases and J gave up 4 bases, with 13 bases separating them. The CDR3 length is 13 residues. The CDR3 loop is CASKWTDGYGYTF. In DNA, the CDR3 is TGTGCCAGCAAATGGACGGACGGCTATGGCTACACCTTC.

This sequence joins TRBV19 and TRBJ2-2; 7 nucleotides align to TRBD1. The CDR3 is 14 residues long. Germline CDR1 LNHDA, CDR2 SQIVND (reference sequence). V lost 10 bases, J lost 6 bases, and 11 bases stayed unmatched. The CDR3 DNA follows: TGTGCCACGTCAGGGACAGAGCGTCCCGGGGAGCTGTTTTTT. This encodes CATSGTERPGELFF.

The chain carries TRBV6-5 and TRBJ1-2, with D perhaps TRBD1 (6 bases). The CDR3 runs 14 residues. Germline assignment: CDR1 MNHEY and CDR2 SVGAGI. V lost 9 bases and J 6 bases, leaving 20 bases between the germline ends. The CDR3 DNA sequence: TGTGCCAGTTATCGCTCAGACAGGCCCCATGGCTACACCTTC. Amino acid sequence: CASYRSDRPHGYTF.

The genes are TRBV5-1 and TRBJ1-4; no clear D gene. Germline loops: CDR1 SGHRS, CDR2 YFSETQ. This CDR3 has 14 residues. The V and J ends lost 0 bases and 7 bases respectively, with 10 bases between them. CDR3 bases: TGCGCCAGCAGCTTGGACCTCATGGGTGAAAAACTGTTTTTT. It codes for CASSLDLMGEKLFF.

The rearrangement uses TRBV29-1 and TRBJ2-3; D is ambiguous. Germline values: CDR1 SQVTM, CDR2 ANQGSEA. Trimming left V 4 bases short and J 2 bases short, with 7 bases between. The CDR3 covers 12 residues. The CDR3: CSVGDLTDTQYF. The CDR3 coding sequence is TGCAGCGTTGGTGATCTCACAGATACGCAGTATTTT.

The chain carries TRBV6-5 and TRBJ1-5; TRBD1 aligns across 8 bases. Germline V CDR1 and CDR2: MNHEY, SVGAGI. V shed 0 bases and J 4 bases; nucleotides not matched to a gene: 5. The CDR3 sequence is 16 residues long. CDR3 protein: CASSYSRTGLNQPQHF. The CDR3 bases are TGTGCCAGCAGTTACTCTAGGACAGGGTTAAATCAGCCCCAGCATTTT.

J is TRBJ2-1 and V is TRBV6-5; D is uncertain. CDR1 and CDR2 (germline): MNHEY, SVGAGI. V was clipped by 0 bases and J by 2 bases, with 11 bases between them. This CDR3 is built from 16 residues. The CDR3 reads CASSYSSRGAYNEQFF. CDR3 nucleotide sequence: TGTGCCAGCAGTTACTCCAGCCGAGGAGCCTACAATGAGCAGTTCTTC.

This clone has at least ten counts. The V call is TRBV19, the J call TRBJ1-2; the match to TRBD1 covers 7 bases. J lost 8 bases, V lost 5 bases, and 14 bases had no gene match. The CDR3 loop spans 15 amino acids. Germline CDR1 reads LNHDA; CDR2 reads SQIVND (reference sequence). The chain's CDR3 is CASSLTYRGRGGYTF. CDR3 coding DNA: TGTGCCAGTAGTCTAACCTACAGGGGACGGGGCGGCTACACCTTC.

This clone was seen only once. The rearrangement joins TRBV30 to TRBJ1-6; no reliable D call. This CDR3 is built from 15 residues. V gave up 0 bases and J gave up 0 bases, with 6 bases separating them. CDR1 and CDR2 (germline): GTSNPN, SVGIG (reference sequence). CDR3 region: CAWSVPSSYNSPLHF. CDR3 in DNA: TGTGCCTGGAGTGTACCGAGCTCCTATAATTCACCCCTCCACTTT.

CDR3 loop: CASSARASGGTGELFF. The CDR3 nucleotides are TGTGCCAGCAGCGCTAGGGCTAGCGGGGGGACCGGGGAGCTGTTTTTT. V and J are TRBV11-2 and TRBJ2-2; 11 bases agree with TRBD2. The V and J ends lost 5 bases and 5 bases, in that order; junction bases with no gene match: 7. Germline CDR1 reads SGHAT; CDR2 reads FQNNGV. The CDR3 is made up of 16 amino acids.

This clone turned up a few times. The identical CDR3 is also encoded by other nucleotide sequences in the sample. This sequence joins TRBV19 and TRBJ2-1; D is unresolved. The V and J ends lost 6 bases and 2 bases respectively, with 2 bases between them. The CDR3 runs to 11 residues. Germline CDR1 reads LNHDA; CDR2 reads SQIVND (reference sequence). The CDR3 region is CASSTYNEQFF. CDR3 in DNA: TGTGCCAGTAGCACCTACAATGAGCAGTTCTTC.

The chain links TRBV5-5 to TRBJ1-1, with TRBD1 matching over 7 bases. In germline, CDR1 is SGHKS, CDR2 YYEKEE (reference sequence). Trimming at V came to 5 bases and at J to 4 bases, leaving 8 bases not matched to a gene. There are 14 residues in the CDR3. DNA for the CDR3: TGTGCCAGCAGTCAACTGCGGGACAGCACTGAAGCTTTCTTT. Translating gives CASSQLRDSTEAFF.

This clone was observed a handful of times. V and J are TRBV2 and TRBJ1-4; D not certain. V lost 7 bases and J 7 bases, leaving 10 bases between the germline ends. From germline, CDR1 is SNHLY and CDR2 FYNNEI. The CDR3 contains 12 residues. The CDR3 coding sequence is TGTGCCAGCAAGGTCCAGGTTGAAAAACTGTTTTTT. Its translation is CASKVQVEKLFF. Supplemented by reference TRBV2 and TRBJ1-4, the full variable domain reads EPEVTQTPSHQVTQMGQEVILRCVPISNHLYFYWYRQILGQKVEFLVSFYNNEISEKSEIFDDQFSVERPDGSNFTLKIRSTKLEDSAMYFCASKVQVEKLFFGSGTQLSVL.